This record concerns one T cell receptor beta chain sequence. The antigen is not known. In the ViraFEST assay, antigen-specific CD4+ clonotypes were identified by expansion after peptide-pool stimulation. Investigators separated out CD4+ T cells once approximately 9 days of culture had passed. Nucleocapsid antibodies were negative in the vaccine recipients, who had never had SARS-CoV-2 infection. Half-medium exchanges with IL-2 medium took place on days 3 and 7. This sample stems from a study of vaccination effects on CD4 cells after COVID-19. TCRdb's copy holds only in-frame clones and misses some; the assay was immunoSEQ multiplex PCR. The table includes about 79,000 clones, 60% to 80% detected once. This CDR3 spans 14 amino acids. Germline CDR1 DFQATT, CDR2 SNEGSKA (reference sequence). The germline V and J ends were trimmed by 3 bases and 6 bases, with 12 bases remaining between them. Study-level results: Marked clonal contraction of both clone types appeared late after vaccination.

This sequence was found in a human donor who received a COVID-19 vaccine. Sequenced here: CD4+ T cells from PBMCs cultured with HCoV-229E spike peptides, sampled before COVID-19 vaccination. This sequence joins TRBV20-1 and TRBJ1-6; D gene uncertain. Here the CDR3 reads CSASPLPGNSPLHF. The CDR3 DNA sequence: TGCAGTGCTAGTCCCCTTCCGGGTAATTCACCCCTCCACTTT.